The text below deals with one T cell receptor (beta chain). TCRdb reprocessed the 5' RACE reads via MiXCR and lists one record per CDR3 protein. The sample lists under 500,000 distinct CDR3 sequences, approximately 19% occurring once. Trimming took off 2 bases at V and 5 bases at J, with 9 bases between the two ends. Germline V gene sequence: CDR1 KGHSH, CDR2 LQKENI. The CDR3 is 13 residues long. The data stem from a study of T cells after yellow fever vaccination. The clonotype originates from a man younger than 30 who received the YFV17D yellow fever vaccine. Sequences were derived from PBMCs, sampled before the yellow fever booster vaccination. The chain joins TRBV18 to TRBJ1-1; D ambiguous. CDR3: CASSPGEETEAFF. The CDR3 DNA is TGTGCCAGCTCACCAGGGGAAGAAACTGAAGCTTTCTTT.